This T cell receptor (beta chain) is from a study of identical twins. Study observations and caveats: Rather than following the same donors, the conclusions depended on cross-sectional statistical analysis. In monozygotic twins, models underestimated the sharing of out-of-frame TCR alpha. Out-of-frame alpha sequences common to twins were enriched for low generation probability.

A universal primer site arose from template switching, and cDNA bore unique molecular identifiers. TCRdb redid the calling of the 5' RACE reads with MiXCR, one entry per CDR3 protein. The sample lists 690,000 or so distinct CDR3 sequences, 8.6% occurring once. As concerns this clonotype: Its target is not known.

The CDR3 is 14 residues long. V was cut by 8 bases and J by 2 bases, with 15 bases left in between. The germline CDR1 and CDR2 sequences are MDHEN and SYDVKM. These same data were also listed under a study on yellow fever vaccine responses in identical twins.

The rearrangement joins TRBV28 to TRBJ2-5; unclear D gene. The sample comprised PBMCs. The source of this sequence is a woman between 18 and 29 years old in good health. The CDR3 here is CASSAGDFQETQYF. The CDR3 nucleotides are TGTGCCAGCTCCGCTGGGGATTTTCAAGAGACCCAGTACTTC.